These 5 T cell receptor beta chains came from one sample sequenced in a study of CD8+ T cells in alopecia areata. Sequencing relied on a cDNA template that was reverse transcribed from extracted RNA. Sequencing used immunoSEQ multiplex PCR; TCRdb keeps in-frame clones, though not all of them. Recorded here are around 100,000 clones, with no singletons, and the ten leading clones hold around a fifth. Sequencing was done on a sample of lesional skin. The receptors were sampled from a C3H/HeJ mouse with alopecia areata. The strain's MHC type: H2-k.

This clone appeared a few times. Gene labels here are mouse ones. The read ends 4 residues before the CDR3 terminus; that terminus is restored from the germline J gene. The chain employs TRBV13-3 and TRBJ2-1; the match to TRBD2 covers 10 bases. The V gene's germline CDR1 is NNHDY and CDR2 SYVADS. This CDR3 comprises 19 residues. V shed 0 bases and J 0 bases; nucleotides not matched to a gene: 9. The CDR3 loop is CASSDEGLGGPNNYAEQFF. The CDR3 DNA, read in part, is TGTGCCAGCAGTGATGAGGGGCTGGGGGGGCCCAATAACTATGCT.

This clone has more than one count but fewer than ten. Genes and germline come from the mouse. The covered CDR3 bases are TGTGCCAGCAGTATGGGTCTGGACACA. Encoded protein: CASSMGLDT. The whole CDR3 is CASSMGLDTEVFF. The rearrangement joins TRBV19 to TRBJ1-1; D not resolved. Read sequence stops 4 residues before the CDR3 end, and the germline J gene provides the missing end. Trimming left V 2 bases short and J 3 bases short, with 8 bases between. CDR3 length equals 13 residues. Germline loops: CDR1 FNHDT, CDR2 SITEND (reference sequence).

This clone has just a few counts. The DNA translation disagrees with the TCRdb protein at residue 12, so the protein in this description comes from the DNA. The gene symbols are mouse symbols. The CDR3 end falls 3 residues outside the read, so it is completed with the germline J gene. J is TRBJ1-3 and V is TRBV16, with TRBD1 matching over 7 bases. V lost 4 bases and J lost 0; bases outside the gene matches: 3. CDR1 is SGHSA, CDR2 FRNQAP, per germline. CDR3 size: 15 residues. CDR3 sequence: CASSSRDSSGNTLYF. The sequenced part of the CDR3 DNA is TGTGCAAGCAGCTCCCGGGACAGTTCTGGAAATACG.

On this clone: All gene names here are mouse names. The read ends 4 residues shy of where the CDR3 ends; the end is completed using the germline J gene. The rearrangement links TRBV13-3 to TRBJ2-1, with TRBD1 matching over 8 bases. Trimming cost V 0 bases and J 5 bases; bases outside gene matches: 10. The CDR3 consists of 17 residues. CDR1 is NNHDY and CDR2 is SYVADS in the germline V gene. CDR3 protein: CASSDARQGARDAEQFF. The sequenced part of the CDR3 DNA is TGTGCCAGCAGTGATGCACGGCAGGGGGCGCGGGATGCT.

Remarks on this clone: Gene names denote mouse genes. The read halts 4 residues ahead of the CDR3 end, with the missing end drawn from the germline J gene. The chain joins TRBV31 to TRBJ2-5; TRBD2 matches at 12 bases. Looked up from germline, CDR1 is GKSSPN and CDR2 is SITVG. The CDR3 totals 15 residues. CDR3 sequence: CAWSLRDWGEDTQYF. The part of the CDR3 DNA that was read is TGTGCCTGGAGTCTCCGGGACTGGGGGGAAGAC.